Below, 15 T cell receptor beta chains from the same sample are listed, as sequenced in a study of T cell responses to AZD1222 COVID-19 vaccine. Libraries were prepared by immunoSEQ multiplex PCR; TCRdb keeps only in-frame clonotypes and omits some of them. The sample includes 90,000 to 150,000 clones, roughly 90% of them seen just once. The sample consisted of peripheral blood, taken on day 0 of AZD1222 vaccination. The receptors derive from an adult in good health.

This chain links TRBV7-2 with TRBJ1-2, with a possible D match to TRBD1 (5 bases). Germline V lookup: CDR1 SGHTA, CDR2 FQGNSA. Between the trimmed V and J ends, which lost 1 base and 4 bases, there was a span of 13 bases. This CDR3 contains 15 residues. CDR3 loop: CASSLVGTGGYGYTF. DNA for the CDR3: TGTGCCAGCAGCTTAGTGGGGACCGGGGGCTATGGCTACACCTTC.

The chain combines TRBV5-4 with TRBJ2-3; D uncertain. Germline V lookup: CDR1 SGHNT, CDR2 YYREEE (reference sequence). CDR3 size: 17 residues. V lost 5 bases, J lost 0 bases, and 19 bases lay in between. CDR3 bases: TGTGCCAGCAGAACCGAGGTAGGCCACCCGAGCACAGATACGCAGTATTTT. Its translation: CASRTEVGHPSTDTQYF.

The chain employs TRBV11-2 and TRBJ2-5; TRBD1 matches 9 bases. After removal of 5 bases from V and 3 bases from J, the junction contained 10 bases not matched to a gene. This CDR3 has 16 residues. Germline-derived CDR1 and CDR2 are SGHAT and FQNNGV. CDR3 sequence (DNA): TGTGCCAGCAGCGTCACAGGGGGCGGGTGGGAAGAGACCCAGTACTTC. Translating gives CASSVTGGGWEETQYF.

This clone was picked up one time. V is TRBV6-5 and J is TRBJ2-7, with a tentative D call TRBD1 (6 bases). From germline, CDR1 is MNHEY and CDR2 SVGAGI. The CDR3 runs 15 residues. V was pared by 8 bases and J by 2 bases, with 19 bases between. The CDR3 nucleotides read TGTGCCAGCCAAAATTTACGGGCAGGGGCCTACGAGCAGTACTTC. Amino acid sequence: CASQNLRAGAYEQYF.

The chain recombines TRBV4-1 with TRBJ1-1; D gene unclear. The CDR3 extends over 16 amino acids. Looked up from germline, CDR1 is MGHRA and CDR2 is YSYEKL. V was cut by 0 bases and J by 5 bases, with 16 bases left in between. In DNA, the CDR3 is TGCGCCAGCAGCCAAGACAGGTCGGGAGCAAGAACTGAAGCTTTCTTT. It yields the protein CASSQDRSGARTEAFF.

The CDR3 bases are TGTGCCAGTAGTGGTTTTGGGACGGAGAATTCACCCCTCCACTTT. This gives the protein CASSGFGTENSPLHF. The rearrangement links TRBV19 to TRBJ1-6, with TRBD1 as a possible D gene (5 bases). CDR3 length equals 15 residues. Trimming shortened V by 5 bases and J by 7 bases, and 15 bases separated the two germline ends. Per germline, CDR1 LNHDA and CDR2 SQIVND (reference sequence). Based on the CDR3 plus reference TRBV19 and TRBJ1-6, the full variable domain is DGGITQSPKYLFRKEGQNVTLSCEQNLNHDAMYWYRQDPGQGLRLIYYSQIVNDFQKGDIAEGYSVSREKKESFPLTVTSAQKNPTAFYLCASSGFGTENSPLHFGNGTRLTVT.

The V and J genes are TRBV5-4 and TRBJ1-4; 9 nucleotides match TRBD1. CDR1 is SGHNT and CDR2 is YYREEE in the germline V gene (reference sequence). Trimming cost V 7 bases and J 3 bases; bases outside gene matches: 10. CDR3 length: 16 residues. This chain's CDR3 is CASAIQGARANEKLFF. CDR3 DNA sequence: TGTGCCAGCGCCATACAGGGGGCGCGGGCTAATGAAAAACTGTTTTTT.

This clone has more than one count but fewer than ten. The genes are TRBV19 and TRBJ2-7; D remains unclear. The V end lost 4 bases, the J end lost 1 base, and 14 bases lay between the germline ends. This CDR3 comprises 15 residues. Per the germline V gene, CDR1 is LNHDA and CDR2 is SQIVND (reference sequence). CDR3 DNA: TGTGCCAGTAGTAAGGTACTATTACTATCCTACGAGCAGTACTTC. This translates into CASSKVLLLSYEQYF. Based on the CDR3 plus reference TRBV19 and TRBJ2-7, the full variable domain is DGGITQSPKYLFRKEGQNVTLSCEQNLNHDAMYWYRQDPGQGLRLIYYSQIVNDFQKGDIAEGYSVSREKKESFPLTVTSAQKNPTAFYLCASSKVLLLSYEQYFGPGTRLTVT.

The rearrangement links TRBV5-8 to TRBJ1-1, with a possible D match to TRBD1 (6 bases). Per the germline V gene, CDR1 is SGHTS and CDR2 is YDEGEE. Trimming cost V 4 bases and J 6 bases, with 19 bases left between them. This CDR3 contains 15 residues. The CDR3 DNA reads as TGTGCCAGCAGCCGGGACAACTTTTTATTTTCTGAAGCTTTCTTT. Translation: CASSRDNFLFSEAFF. The whole variable domain, remainder taken from reference TRBV5-8 and TRBJ1-1, is EAGVTQSPTHLIKTRGQQATLRCSPISGHTSVYWYQQALGLGLQFLLWYDEGEERNRGNFPPRFSGRQFPNYSSELNVNALELEDSALYLCASSRDNFLFSEAFFGQGTRLTVV.

The J gene is TRBJ2-1, the V gene TRBV19; maybe TRBD2 (7 bases). Germline V gene lookup returns CDR1 LNHDA and CDR2 SQIVND (reference sequence). This CDR3 has 16 residues. V lost 4 bases and J lost 2, with 15 bases in between. The CDR3 reads CASSTKARGPYNEQFF. Here the CDR3 DNA reads TGTGCCAGTAGTACCAAGGCGCGGGGGCCCTACAATGAGCAGTTCTTC.

CDR3 DNA: TGTGCCAGCAGCTTGGAGGGGGTTGTTGCCGGGGAGCTGTTTTTT. Its protein is CASSLEGVVAGELFF. V usage is TRBV5-4 and J usage is TRBJ2-2, with D tentatively TRBD1 (6 bases). The CDR3 has 15 residues. The V and J ends lost 0 bases and 6 bases respectively, with 12 bases between them. Looked up from germline, CDR1 is SGHNT and CDR2 is YYREEE (reference sequence).

V and J are TRBV10-3 and TRBJ2-7, with a weak D call TRBD1 (6 bases). The CDR3 length is 15 residues. V dropped 3 bases and J dropped 2 bases, with 14 bases sitting between them. Germline-derived CDR1 and CDR2 are ENHRY and SYGVKD. The CDR3 region is CAISEPTGSAYEQYF. The CDR3, as DNA: TGTGCCATCAGTGAACCCACAGGGTCGGCCTACGAGCAGTACTTC.

The chain couples TRBV7-6 to TRBJ2-7; maybe TRBD1 (5 bases). The germline V and J ends were trimmed by 1 base and 3 bases, with 13 bases remaining between them. The germline CDR1 and CDR2 sequences are SGHVS and FNYEAQ. CDR3 length equals 15 residues. The CDR3 loop is CASSLVTGPNYEQYF. The DNA of the CDR3 is TGTGCCAGCAGCTTAGTAACAGGACCTAACTACGAGCAGTACTTC.

This chain joins TRBV19 and TRBJ1-4; TRBD1 might be the D (5 bases). Trimming took off 8 bases at V and 8 bases at J, with 18 bases between the two ends. This CDR3 is 14 amino acids long. Per the germline V gene, CDR1 is LNHDA and CDR2 is SQIVND (reference sequence). The CDR3 bases are TGTGCCAGTGCCTCAGGGAGTGTAGAAGAAAAACTGTTTTTT. It yields the protein CASASGSVEEKLFF.

This clone was counted once. The chain couples TRBV12-3 or TRBV12-4 to TRBJ2-5; D is ambiguous. This CDR3 comprises 11 residues. Trimming stripped 1 base from V and 5 bases from J, with 2 bases between. This CDR3 reads CASSLGETQYF. CDR3 nucleotide sequence: TGTGCCAGCAGTTTAGGTGAGACCCAGTACTTC.